The 20 T cell receptor beta chains reported below all come from one sample, sequenced in a study of vaccination and CD4 T cells after COVID-19 (dated by TCRdb to 2022 to 2024). Sample treatment or condition, as interpreted from the label and publication: approximately 9-day PBMC culture with coronavirus spike peptide pools or control peptides (ViraFEST assay). Their antigens are not known. Libraries were built with PCR. TCRdb shows the sequencer as Illumina iSeq 100. DNA from cultured CD4+ T cells was subjected to TCR sequencing with the Oncomine TCR Beta short-read assay at the Johns Hopkins FTIC core. The raw public data were reprocessed by TCRdb itself: fastp quality trimming at Q25, MiXCR clonotype calling, in-frame beta chains only. Each CDR3 protein appears once, grouped with its most common genes and DNA. For this sample the table gives tens of thousands of distinct CDR3 sequences, of which around 50% were detected only once. The ten largest clonotypes hold 5% to 6.5% of the sample.

Sequencing input: CD4+ T cells from blood, cultured in vitro. Receptor source: a human donor who had recovered from COVID-19.

The chain has TRBV6-1 and TRBJ1-5; maybe TRBD1 (5 bases). The CDR3 sequence is 14 residues long. Germline CDR1 reads MNHNS; CDR2 reads SASEGT. With 5 bases removed from V and 2 bases from J, the gap between germline ends came to 10 bases. This chain's CDR3 is CASSSRVGNQPQHF. The CDR3 DNA reads TGTGCCAGCAGTAGCAGGGTAGGCAATCAGCCCCAGCATTTT.

The chain employs TRBV29-1 and TRBJ1-2, with a possible D match to TRBD1 (6 bases). V gave up 7 bases and J gave up 2 bases, with 11 bases separating them. The germline CDR1 and CDR2 sequences are SQVTM and ANQGSEA. This CDR3 contains 12 residues. CDR3 in amino acids: CSAGQLNYGYTF. CDR3 sequence (DNA): TGCAGCGCCGGACAGTTAAACTATGGCTACACCTTC.

This sequence joins TRBV20-1 and TRBJ2-3; 9 bases agree with TRBD2. J was trimmed by 6 bases and V by 3 bases; bases with no gene match: 13. Germline V gene lookup returns CDR1 DFQATT and CDR2 SNEGSKA (reference sequence). The CDR3 length is 16 residues. The CDR3 sequence is CSASGGGGRARDTQYF. The CDR3 DNA follows: TGCAGTGCTAGCGGTGGGGGCGGGAGGGCTCGGGATACGCAGTATTTT.

The sample holds a few counts of this clonotype. This sequence joins TRBV6-2 or TRBV6-3 and TRBJ2-5; D call uncertain. The germline gives CDR1 MNHEY, CDR2 SVGEGT. V dropped 0 bases and J dropped 5 bases, with 7 bases sitting between them. The CDR3 consists of 13 residues. CDR3 in amino acids: CASSYSKRETQYF. The CDR3 DNA reads TGTGCCAGCAGTTACTCGAAACGGGAGACCCAGTACTTC.

This rearrangement joins TRBV9 to TRBJ2-2; 11 positions match TRBD2. Germline CDR1 SGDLS, CDR2 YYNGEE. The CDR3 has 16 residues. V lost 3 bases, J lost 4 bases, and 5 bases stayed unmatched. This CDR3 reads CASSGLAGGGTGELFF. The CDR3, as DNA: TGTGCCAGCAGCGGGCTAGCGGGAGGAGGCACCGGGGAGCTGTTTTTT. The whole variable domain, remainder taken from reference TRBV9 and TRBJ2-2, is DSGVTQTPKHLITATGQRVTLRCSPRSGDLSVYWYQQSLDQGLQFLIQYYNGEERAKGNILERFSAQQFPDLHSELNLSSLELGDSALYFCASSGLAGGGTGELFFGEGSRLTVL.

DNA for the CDR3: TGTGCCAGCAGCCCTGGAAACAGGGACAACTATGGCTACACCTTC. Translating gives CASSPGNRDNYGYTF. J is TRBJ1-2 and V is TRBV3-1, with a weak D call TRBD1 (6 bases). This CDR3 region has 15 residues. CDR1 LGHDT and CDR2 YNNKEL come from the germline V gene (reference sequence). Trimming took 4 bases from V and 2 from J, leaving 14 bases between them.

J is TRBJ1-4 and V is TRBV6-2 or TRBV6-3, with D perhaps TRBD1 (6 bases). Germline lookup yields CDR1 MNHEY and CDR2 SVGEGT. Trimming took off 2 bases at V and 6 bases at J, with 16 bases between the two ends. CDR3 length: 16 amino acids. The CDR3 region is CASSYRTDSIYEKLFF. The CDR3 nucleotides read TGTGCCAGCAGTTACCGAACGGACAGCATCTATGAAAAACTGTTTTTT.

The V and J genes are TRBV7-3 and TRBJ2-1; weak D call: TRBD2 (5 bases). With 5 bases removed from V and 7 bases from J, the gap between germline ends came to 15 bases. The CDR3 loop spans 14 amino acids. Germline V lookup: CDR1 SGHTA, CDR2 FQGTGA. The CDR3 sequence: CASSPQGSGNEQFF. The CDR3, as DNA: TGTGCCAGCAGCCCTCAAGGGAGCGGAAATGAGCAGTTCTTC.

The J gene is TRBJ2-1, the V gene TRBV11-3; perhaps TRBD2 as D (7 bases). Trimming stripped 5 bases from V and 5 bases from J, with 16 bases between. Germline assignment: CDR1 SGHNT and CDR2 YENEEA. This CDR3 spans 15 amino acids. The CDR3 region is CASSLEGGADNEQFF. CDR3 nucleotide sequence: TGTGCCAGCAGCCTGGAGGGGGGGGCTGACAATGAGCAGTTCTTC.

V and J are TRBV28 and TRBJ1-2; D perhaps matches TRBD1 (6 bases). CDR3 length: 18 residues. V gave up 10 bases and J gave up 2 bases, with 29 bases separating them. Germline CDR1 and CDR2: MDHEN and SYDVKM. The CDR3 region has the DNA TGTGCCATCCCCAGCTACTCCACGACTAACAGGGTAAACTATGGCTACACCTTC. As protein: CAIPSYSTTNRVNYGYTF.

This chain uses TRBV6-1 with TRBJ2-7, with D possibly TRBD2 on 5 matching bases. V was clipped by 5 bases and J by 6 bases, with 17 bases between them. The CDR3 sequence is 14 residues long. Germline assignment: CDR1 MNHNS and CDR2 SASEGT. CDR3 sequence (DNA): TGTGCCAGCAGTCCCACCGGGGTCCTTGGCGAGCAGTACTTC. The encoded protein is CASSPTGVLGEQYF.

Here the CDR3 DNA reads TGCAGTGCCAGGACAGGGTTCAACGAGCAGTACTTC. Protein sequence: CSARTGFNEQYF. The chain recombines TRBV20-1 with TRBJ2-7; 8 bases agree with TRBD1. The germline gives CDR1 DFQATT, CDR2 SNEGSKA (reference sequence). This CDR3 is built from 12 residues. V was pared by 6 bases and J by 5 bases, with 6 bases of the junction left unmatched.

The table lists this clonotype with a count of one. The rearrangement uses TRBV7-9 and TRBJ2-5, with 8 bases aligning to TRBD2. V lost 1 base, J lost 4 bases, and 8 bases stayed unmatched. The CDR3 covers 16 residues. Germline CDR1 reads SEHNR; CDR2 reads FQNEAQ (reference sequence). CDR3 in amino acids: CASSLGAGGEGETQYF. DNA for the CDR3: TGTGCCAGCAGCTTAGGGGCGGGGGGCGAAGGAGAGACCCAGTACTTC. Full variable domain (rest looked up from reference TRBV7-9 and TRBJ2-5): DTGVSQNPRHKITKRGQNVTFRCDPISEHNRLYWYRQTLGQGPEFLTYFQNEAQLEKSRLLSDRFSAERPKGSFSTLEIQRTEQGDSAMYLCASSLGAGGEGETQYFGPGTRLLVL.

This chain links TRBV10-1 with TRBJ1-1, with D perhaps matching TRBD1 (6 bases). Germline CDR1 and CDR2: WNHNN and SYGVQD (reference sequence). This CDR3 region has 14 residues. The ends were cut back, 4 bases at V and 3 bases at J, with 12 bases in the middle. CDR3: CASSGTGMDTEAFF. For the CDR3, the DNA is TGCGCCAGCAGTGGCACAGGGATGGACACTGAAGCTTTCTTT.

This clonotype was picked up a small number of times. CDR3 in DNA: TGTGCCAGCAGTGAACGTGGTGCAGGACCCTCACCCCTCCACTTT. The encoded protein is CASSERGAGPSPLHF. V gene TRBV2 combines with J gene TRBJ1-6; D uncertain. Per germline, CDR1 SNHLY and CDR2 FYNNEI. V was pared by 2 bases and J by 10 bases, with 15 bases between. The CDR3 sequence is 15 residues long.

The rearrangement uses TRBV20-1 and TRBJ2-5, with D hard to call. The CDR3 is 13 amino acids. The germline V gene has CDR1 DFQATT and CDR2 SNEGSKA (reference sequence). V was cut by 3 bases and J by 4 bases, with 12 bases left in between. Written as DNA, the CDR3 is TGCAGTGCTAGCGGCCGTCGCCGAGAGACCCAGTACTTC. Translation: CSASGRRRETQYF.

The chain combines TRBV19 with TRBJ2-7, with 7 bases that match TRBD2. Germline V gene lookup returns CDR1 LNHDA and CDR2 SQIVND (reference sequence). The CDR3 length is 18 residues. Unmatched junction bases numbered 14, after V lost 3 bases and J lost 0 bases. The CDR3 DNA follows: TGTGCCAGTAGTATCCAGGCTAGCGGAGGTCCCTTCTCCTACGAGCAGTACTTC. It encodes CASSIQASGGPFSYEQYF.

The chain's CDR3 is CASSSPGLKKFF. The CDR3 DNA reads TGTGCCAGCAGCAGTCCGGGACTGAAGAAGTTCTTC. This chain connects TRBV7-9 to TRBJ2-1; D might be TRBD2 (6 bases). Germline CDR1 and CDR2: SEHNR and FQNEAQ (reference sequence). Trimming stripped 5 bases from V and 14 bases from J, with 16 bases between. This CDR3 region has 12 residues.

In its sample, this clonotype was seen a few times. The genes are TRBV19 and TRBJ2-5, with 9 bases lining up with TRBD2. The CDR3 is 15 residues long. Germline lookup yields CDR1 LNHDA and CDR2 SQIVND (reference sequence). Losses at the gene ends were 1 base for V and 2 bases for J; bases not matched to a gene: 2. The CDR3 DNA reads TGTGCCAGTAGTATAGGACTAGCGGCACAAGAGACCCAGTACTTC. This translates into CASSIGLAAQETQYF.

The J gene is TRBJ2-7, the V gene TRBV5-6; D is unresolved. CDR1 is SGHDT, CDR2 YYEEEE, per germline. Trimming stripped 6 bases from V and 2 bases from J, with 15 bases between. The CDR3 runs 14 residues. The CDR3 spells CASTPTRTPYEQYF. In DNA form, the CDR3 reads TGTGCCAGCACTCCGACGCGGACCCCCTACGAGCAGTACTTC.